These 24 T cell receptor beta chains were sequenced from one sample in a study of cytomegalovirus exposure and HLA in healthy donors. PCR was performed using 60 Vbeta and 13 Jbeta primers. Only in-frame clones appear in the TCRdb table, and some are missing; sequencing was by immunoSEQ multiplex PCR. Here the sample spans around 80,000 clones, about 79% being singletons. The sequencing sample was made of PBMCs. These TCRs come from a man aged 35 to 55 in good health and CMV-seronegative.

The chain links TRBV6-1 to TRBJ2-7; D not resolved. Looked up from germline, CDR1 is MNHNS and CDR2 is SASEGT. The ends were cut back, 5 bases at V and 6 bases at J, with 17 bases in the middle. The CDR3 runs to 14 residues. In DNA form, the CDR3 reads TGTGCCAGCAGTACCTCTAGTTCCCGCTCCGAGCAGTACTTC. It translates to CASSTSSSRSEQYF.

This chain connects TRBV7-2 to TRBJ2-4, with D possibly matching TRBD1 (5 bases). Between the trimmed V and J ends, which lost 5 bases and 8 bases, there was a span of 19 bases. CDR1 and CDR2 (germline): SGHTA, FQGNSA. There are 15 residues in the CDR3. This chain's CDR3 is CASSGRVQGGDIQYF. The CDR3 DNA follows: TGTGCCAGCAGCGGTAGGGTGCAGGGCGGCGACATTCAGTACTTC.

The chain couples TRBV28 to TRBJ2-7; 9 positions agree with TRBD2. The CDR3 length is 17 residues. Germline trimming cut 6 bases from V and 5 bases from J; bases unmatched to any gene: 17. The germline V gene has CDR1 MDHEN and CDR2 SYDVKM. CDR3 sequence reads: CASSLGVAGDGNHEQYF. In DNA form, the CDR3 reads TGTGCCAGCAGCCTGGGGGTAGCGGGAGATGGTAATCACGAGCAGTACTTC.

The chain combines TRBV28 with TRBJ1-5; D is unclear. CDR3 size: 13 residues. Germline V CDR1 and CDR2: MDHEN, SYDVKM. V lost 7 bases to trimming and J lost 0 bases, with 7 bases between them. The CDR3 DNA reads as TGTGCCAGCAACGGAGATAGCAATCAGCCCCAGCATTTT. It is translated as CASNGDSNQPQHF.

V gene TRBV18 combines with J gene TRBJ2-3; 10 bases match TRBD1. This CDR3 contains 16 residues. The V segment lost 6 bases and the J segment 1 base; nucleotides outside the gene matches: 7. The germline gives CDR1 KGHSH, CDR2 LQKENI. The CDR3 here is CASSQTGTGGTDTQYF. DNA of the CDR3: TGTGCCAGCTCGCAAACCGGGACAGGGGGCACAGATACGCAGTATTTT.

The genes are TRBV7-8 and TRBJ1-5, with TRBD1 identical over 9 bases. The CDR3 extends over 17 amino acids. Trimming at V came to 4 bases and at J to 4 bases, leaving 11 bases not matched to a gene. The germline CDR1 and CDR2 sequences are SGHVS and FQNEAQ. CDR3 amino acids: CASSSGPDRGVNQPQHF. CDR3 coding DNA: TGTGCCAGCAGCTCTGGGCCCGACAGGGGGGTTAATCAGCCCCAGCATTTT.

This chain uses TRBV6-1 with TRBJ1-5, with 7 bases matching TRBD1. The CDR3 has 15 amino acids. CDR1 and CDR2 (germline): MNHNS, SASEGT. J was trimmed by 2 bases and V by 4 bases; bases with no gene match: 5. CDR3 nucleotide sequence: TGTGCCAGCAGTGGGGACAGTGTCGGCAATCAGCCCCAGCATTTT. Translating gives CASSGDSVGNQPQHF.

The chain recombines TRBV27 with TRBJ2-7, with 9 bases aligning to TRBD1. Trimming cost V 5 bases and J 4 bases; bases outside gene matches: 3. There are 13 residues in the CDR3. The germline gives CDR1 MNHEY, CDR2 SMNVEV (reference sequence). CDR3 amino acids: CASSGQGFYEQYF. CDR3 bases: TGTGCCAGCAGTGGACAGGGGTTTTACGAGCAGTACTTC.

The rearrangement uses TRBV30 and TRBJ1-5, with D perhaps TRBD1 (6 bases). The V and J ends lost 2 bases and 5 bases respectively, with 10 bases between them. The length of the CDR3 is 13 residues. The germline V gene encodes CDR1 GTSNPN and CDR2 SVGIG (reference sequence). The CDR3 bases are TGTGCCTGGAGTCCAGGGGCCGATCAGCCCCAGCATTTT. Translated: CAWSPGADQPQHF. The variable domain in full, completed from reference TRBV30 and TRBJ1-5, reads SQTIHQWPATLVQPVGSPLSLECTVEGTSNPNLYWYRQAAGRGLQLLFYSVGIGQISSEVPQNLSASRPQDRQFILSSKKLLLSDSGFYLCAWSPGADQPQHFGDGTRLSIL.

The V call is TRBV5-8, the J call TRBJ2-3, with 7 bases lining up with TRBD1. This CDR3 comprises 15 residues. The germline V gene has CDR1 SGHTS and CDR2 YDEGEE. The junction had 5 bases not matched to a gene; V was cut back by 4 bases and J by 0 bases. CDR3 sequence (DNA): TGTGCCAGCAGCCCCGGGACAGCTAGCACAGATACGCAGTATTTT. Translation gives CASSPGTASTDTQYF. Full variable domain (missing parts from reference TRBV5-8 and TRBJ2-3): EAGVTQSPTHLIKTRGQQATLRCSPISGHTSVYWYQQALGLGLQFLLWYDEGEERNRGNFPPRFSGRQFPNYSSELNVNALELEDSALYLCASSPGTASTDTQYFGPGTRLTVL.

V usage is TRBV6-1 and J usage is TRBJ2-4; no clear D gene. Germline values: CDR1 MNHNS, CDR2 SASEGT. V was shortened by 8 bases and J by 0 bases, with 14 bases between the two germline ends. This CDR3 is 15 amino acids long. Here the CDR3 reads CASGWQRIAKNIQYF. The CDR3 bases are TGTGCCAGCGGCTGGCAGCGAATAGCCAAAAACATTCAGTACTTC.

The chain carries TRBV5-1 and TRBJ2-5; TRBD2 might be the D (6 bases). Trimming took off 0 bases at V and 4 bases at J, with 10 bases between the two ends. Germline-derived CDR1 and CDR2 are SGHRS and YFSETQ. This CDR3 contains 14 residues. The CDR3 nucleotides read TGCGCCAGCAGCTTGGAAAGGGGAGGAGAGACCCAGTACTTC. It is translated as CASSLERGGETQYF.

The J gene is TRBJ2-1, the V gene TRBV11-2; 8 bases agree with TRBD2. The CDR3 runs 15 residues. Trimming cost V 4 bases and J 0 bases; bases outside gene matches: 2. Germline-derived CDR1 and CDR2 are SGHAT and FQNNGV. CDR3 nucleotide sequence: TGTGCCAGCAGCTACAGCGGGAGCTCCTACAATGAGCAGTTCTTC. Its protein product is CASSYSGSSYNEQFF.

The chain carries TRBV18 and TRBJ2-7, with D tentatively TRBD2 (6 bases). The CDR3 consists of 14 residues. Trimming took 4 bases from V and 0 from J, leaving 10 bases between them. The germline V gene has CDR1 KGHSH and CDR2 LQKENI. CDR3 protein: CASSLRTTSYEQYF. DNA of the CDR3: TGTGCCAGCTCACTACGGACTACCTCCTACGAGCAGTACTTC.

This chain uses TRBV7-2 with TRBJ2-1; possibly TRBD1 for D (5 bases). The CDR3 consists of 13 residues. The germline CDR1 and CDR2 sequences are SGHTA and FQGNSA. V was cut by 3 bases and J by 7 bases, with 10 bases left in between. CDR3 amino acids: CASSFSGPNEQFF. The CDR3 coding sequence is TGTGCCAGCAGCTTTTCAGGGCCAAATGAGCAGTTCTTC.

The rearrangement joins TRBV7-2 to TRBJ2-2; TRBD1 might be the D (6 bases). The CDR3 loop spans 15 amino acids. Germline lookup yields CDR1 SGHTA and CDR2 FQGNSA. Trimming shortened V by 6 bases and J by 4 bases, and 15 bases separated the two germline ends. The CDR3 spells CASSFQLDSTGELFF. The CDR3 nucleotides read TGTGCCAGCAGTTTCCAGCTGGACAGCACCGGGGAGCTGTTTTTT. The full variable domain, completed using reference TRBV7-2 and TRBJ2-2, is GAGVSQSPSNKVTEKGKDVELRCDPISGHTALYWYRQSLGQGLEFLIYFQGNSAPDKSGLPSDRFSAERTGGSVSTLTIQRTQQEDSAVYLCASSFQLDSTGELFFGEGSRLTVL.

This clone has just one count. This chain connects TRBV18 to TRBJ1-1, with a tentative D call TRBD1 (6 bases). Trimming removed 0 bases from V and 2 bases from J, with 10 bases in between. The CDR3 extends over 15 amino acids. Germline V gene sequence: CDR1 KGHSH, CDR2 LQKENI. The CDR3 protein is CASSPPLGGNTEAFF. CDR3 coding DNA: TGTGCCAGCTCACCACCTTTAGGGGGAAACACTGAAGCTTTCTTT.

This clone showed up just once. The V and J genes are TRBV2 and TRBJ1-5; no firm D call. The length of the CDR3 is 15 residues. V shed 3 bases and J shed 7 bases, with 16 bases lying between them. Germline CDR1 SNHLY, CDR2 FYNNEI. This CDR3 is CASSEHDLYGQPQHF. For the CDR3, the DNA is TGTGCCAGCAGTGAGCACGATCTCTACGGGCAGCCCCAGCATTTT.

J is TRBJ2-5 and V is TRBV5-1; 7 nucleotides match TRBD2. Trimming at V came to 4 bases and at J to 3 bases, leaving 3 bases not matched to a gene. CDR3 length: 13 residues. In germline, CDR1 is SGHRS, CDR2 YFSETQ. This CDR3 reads CASSPLAEETQYF. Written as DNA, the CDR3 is TGCGCCAGCAGCCCCCTAGCGGAAGAGACCCAGTACTTC.

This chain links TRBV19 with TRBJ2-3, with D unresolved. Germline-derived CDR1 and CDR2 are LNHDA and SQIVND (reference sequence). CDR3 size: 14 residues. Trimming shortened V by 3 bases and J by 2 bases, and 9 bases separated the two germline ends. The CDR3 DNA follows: TGTGCCAGTAGTATGGCACAGCTCACAGATACGCAGTATTTT. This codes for CASSMAQLTDTQYF.

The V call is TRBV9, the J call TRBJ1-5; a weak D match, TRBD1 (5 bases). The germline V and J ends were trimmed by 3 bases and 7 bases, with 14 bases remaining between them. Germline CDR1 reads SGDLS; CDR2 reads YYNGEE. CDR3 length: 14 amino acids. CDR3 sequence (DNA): TGTGCCAGCAGCGGCGGGGACGGGTCACAGCCCCAGCATTTT. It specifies CASSGGDGSQPQHF. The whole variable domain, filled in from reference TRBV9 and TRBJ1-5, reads DSGVTQTPKHLITATGQRVTLRCSPRSGDLSVYWYQQSLDQGLQFLIQYYNGEERAKGNILERFSAQQFPDLHSELNLSSLELGDSALYFCASSGGDGSQPQHFGDGTRLSIL.

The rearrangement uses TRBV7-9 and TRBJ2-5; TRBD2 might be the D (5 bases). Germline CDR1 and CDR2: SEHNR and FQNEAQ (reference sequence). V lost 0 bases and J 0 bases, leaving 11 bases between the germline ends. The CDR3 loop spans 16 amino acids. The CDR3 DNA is TGTGCCAGCAGCTTAGCGGGCGGGCAGGACCAAGAGACCCAGTACTTC. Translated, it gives CASSLAGGQDQETQYF.

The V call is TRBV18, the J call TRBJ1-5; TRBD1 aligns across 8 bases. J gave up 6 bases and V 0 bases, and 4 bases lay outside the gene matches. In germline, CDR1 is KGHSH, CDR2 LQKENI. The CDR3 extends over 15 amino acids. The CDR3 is CASSPPGQVAQPQHF. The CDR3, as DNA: TGTGCCAGCTCACCACCGGGACAGGTTGCTCAGCCCCAGCATTTT.

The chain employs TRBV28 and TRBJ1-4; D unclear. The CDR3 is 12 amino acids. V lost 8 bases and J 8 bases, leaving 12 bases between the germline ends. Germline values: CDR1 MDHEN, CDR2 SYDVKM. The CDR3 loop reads CASGGGWEKLFF. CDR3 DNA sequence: TGTGCCAGCGGTGGAGGTTGGGAAAAACTGTTTTTT. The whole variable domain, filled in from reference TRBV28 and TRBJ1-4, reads DVKVTQSSRYLVKRTGEKVFLECVQDMDHENMFWYRQDPGLGLRLIYFSYDVKMKEKGDIPEGYSVSREKKERFSLILESASTNQTSMYLCASGGGWEKLFFGSGTQLSVL.